The 23 T cell receptor beta chains listed next were all sequenced from one sample in a study of post-analysis software for immune sequencing data. Study conclusions and caveats: TRBV5-6, TRBV5-1 and TRBV20-1 were among four or five TRBV segments more frequent in patients than controls.

Libraries were made from TCR beta cDNA, and they carried unique molecular identifiers. TCRdb re-analysed the PCR reads in MiXCR, keeping a single row per CDR3 protein. Here the sample spans hundreds of thousands of distinct CDR3 sequences, around 40% being singletons. Which antigens these TCRs recognize remains unknown. The specimen sequenced was blood. The origin of the receptors is a girl aged 5-17 years with multiple sclerosis.

Comments on this clonotype: At one of its ends the junction is not consistent with the germline gene, which may arise from a read error. The CDR3 region is CVSSPPGLAVYEQYF. CDR3 in DNA: TGTGTCAGCAGCCCCCCGGGACTAGCGGTCTACGAGCAGTACTTC. V usage is TRBV3-1 and J usage is TRBJ2-4, with TRBD2 identical over 11 bases. The DNA end lines up better with TRBJ2-7; the J call may be wrong. This CDR3 has 15 residues. Germline V gives CDR1 LGHDT, CDR2 YNNKEL (reference sequence).

The V and J genes are TRBV7-9 and TRBJ1-2; 7 bases line up with TRBD1. The V segment lost 5 bases and the J segment 8 bases; nucleotides outside the gene matches: 5. CDR1 and CDR2 (germline): SEHNR, FQNEAQ (reference sequence). This CDR3 has 12 amino acids. In DNA form, the CDR3 reads TGTGCCAGCAGCGTAACAGGGGTCGGCTACACCTTC. Translated, it gives CASSVTGVGYTF. Complete variable domain (other parts from reference TRBV7-9 and TRBJ1-2): DTGVSQNPRHKITKRGQNVTFRCDPISEHNRLYWYRQTLGQGPEFLTYFQNEAQLEKSRLLSDRFSAERPKGSFSTLEIQRTEQGDSAMYLCASSVTGVGYTFGSGTRLTVV.

This clonotype was observed a handful of times. The chain uses TRBV4-3 and TRBJ2-3; maybe TRBD2 (6 bases). Looked up from germline, CDR1 is LGHNA and CDR2 is YSLEER. V lost 0 bases and J lost 2, with 6 bases in between. The CDR3 contains 14 residues. The DNA for the CDR3 is TGCGCCAGCAGCCAAGAGGACTACACAGATACGCAGTATTTT. This gives the protein CASSQEDYTDTQYF.

This clonotype was seen only a few times. The chain couples TRBV20-1 to TRBJ2-7; a possible D gene is TRBD2 (6 bases). This CDR3 has 15 amino acids. The V gene lost 3 bases and the J gene lost 3 bases, with 18 bases spanning the gap. In germline, CDR1 is DFQATT, CDR2 SNEGSKA (reference sequence). CDR3 amino acids: CSARGLGLGFYEQYF. CDR3 nucleotides: TGCAGTGCTAGGGGGTTGGGACTCGGATTCTACGAGCAGTACTTC.

A few counts support this clonotype. The gene calls are TRBV5-1 and TRBJ2-5, with D perhaps matching TRBD1 or TRBD2 (5 bases each). CDR3 length: 14 amino acids. Trimming left V 1 base short and J 1 base short, with 8 bases between. CDR1 SGHRS and CDR2 YFSETQ come from the germline V gene. The CDR3 DNA reads TGCGCCAGCAGCTTGTCCGGGACCCAAGAGACCCAGTACTTC. Protein: CASSLSGTQETQYF.

The sample holds a few counts of this clonotype. The chain employs TRBV5-1 and TRBJ2-4, with TRBD2 as a possible D gene (5 bases). The J call could be wrong; TRBJ2-7 is a better fit for the DNA end. Germline lookup yields CDR1 SGHRS and CDR2 YFSETQ. The CDR3 is 16 residues long. The CDR3 protein is CASSAGLPSESLEQYF. In DNA, the CDR3 is TGCGCCAGCAGCGCCGGACTTCCCTCAGAATCTCTCGAGCAGTACTTC.

Only a few counts were recorded for this clonotype. The chain recombines TRBV15 with TRBJ2-7, with a tentative D call TRBD1 (5 bases). The germline gives CDR1 LNHNV, CDR2 YYDKDF (reference sequence). The V end was cut by 0 bases, the J end by 0 bases, with 9 bases between. This CDR3 comprises 15 residues. This CDR3 is CATSRDRVSSYEQYF. CDR3 sequence (DNA): TGTGCCACCAGCAGAGACAGGGTGAGCTCCTACGAGCAGTACTTC. The full variable domain, its missing parts supplied by reference TRBV15 and TRBJ2-7, is DAMVIQNPRYQVTQFGKPVTLSCSQTLNHNVMYWYQQKSSQAPKLLFHYYDKDFNNEADTPDNFQSRRPNTSFCFLDIRSPGLGDTAMYLCATSRDRVSSYEQYFGPGTRLTVT.

The chain couples TRBV5-1 to TRBJ2-3, with 9 positions matching TRBD2. This CDR3 has 15 amino acids. V lost 4 bases to trimming and J lost 5 bases; unmatched junction nucleotides: 8. The germline CDR1 and CDR2 sequences are SGHRS and YFSETQ. The CDR3 region has the DNA TGCGCCAGCAGCCCCATAGCGGGAGCGGGAGATACGCAGTATTTT. This codes for CASSPIAGAGDTQYF.

The chain is built from TRBV27 and TRBJ2-3, with 12 bases aligning to TRBD2. V shed 5 bases and J 6 bases; nucleotides not matched to a gene: 9. Per germline, CDR1 MNHEY and CDR2 SMNVEV (reference sequence). The CDR3 is 16 amino acids. CDR3 loop: CASSVGGTSGQDTQYF. The DNA for the CDR3 is TGTGCCAGCAGTGTAGGAGGGACTAGCGGGCAGGATACGCAGTATTTT.

This CDR3 is CAISDQGTSGRTDTQYF. The CDR3 DNA follows: TGTGCCATCAGTGACCAGGGGACTAGCGGGAGGACAGATACGCAGTATTTT. This chain links TRBV10-3 with TRBJ2-3; 15 positions match TRBD2. V was pared by 3 bases and J by 3 bases, with 4 bases of the junction left unmatched. Germline CDR1 is ENHRY and CDR2 is SYGVKD. The CDR3 runs 17 residues.

This rearrangement joins TRBV28 to TRBJ2-7; 9 nucleotides line up with TRBD2. CDR1 is MDHEN and CDR2 is SYDVKM in the germline V gene. Unmatched junction bases numbered 7, after V lost 1 base and J lost 0 bases. The CDR3 contains 17 residues. CDR3 region: CASSLSLVAGASYEQYF. The CDR3 nucleotides are TGTGCCAGCAGTTTATCCCTTGTAGCGGGGGCCTCCTACGAGCAGTACTTC.

This clonotype has a handful of counts. The chain couples TRBV18 to TRBJ2-7, with D perhaps assigned TRBD1 or TRBD2 (5 bases each). This CDR3 contains 14 residues. V lost 8 bases, J lost 0 bases, and 14 bases lay in between. Germline CDR1 and CDR2: KGHSH and LQKENI. Here the CDR3 DNA reads TGTGCCAGCACCGCCGGGGCAGGCTCCTACGAGCAGTACTTC. This gives the protein CASTAGAGSYEQYF.

This clonotype was observed a single time. This chain uses TRBV6-5 with TRBJ1-6, with D tentatively TRBD1 (6 bases). V was trimmed by 3 bases and J by 7 bases, leaving 19 bases between them. CDR3 length: 17 amino acids. Germline V gene sequence: CDR1 MNHEY, CDR2 SVGAGI. DNA of the CDR3: TGTGCCAGCAGTTATTCGATACCGGGGACACAAAATTCACCCCTCCACTTT. Amino acids: CASSYSIPGTQNSPLHF.

This rearrangement joins TRBV5-1 to TRBJ2-5; D may be TRBD1 or TRBD2 (5 bases each). CDR1 and CDR2 (germline): SGHRS, YFSETQ. Trimming shortened V by 0 bases and J by 4 bases, and 13 bases separated the two germline ends. This CDR3 is built from 15 residues. CDR3 in DNA: TGCGCCAGCAGCTTGGGAGGGGATAGAGGAGAGACCCAGTACTTC. Translation gives CASSLGGDRGETQYF.

This chain joins TRBV20-1 and TRBJ2-2, with a tentative D call TRBD2 (6 bases). Germline V gene sequence: CDR1 DFQATT, CDR2 SNEGSKA (reference sequence). The CDR3 length is 13 residues. The V end lost 5 bases, the J end lost 4 bases, and 11 bases lay between the germline ends. This chain's CDR3 is CSAAGTRTGELFF. CDR3 DNA sequence: TGCAGTGCTGCGGGAACACGCACCGGGGAGCTGTTTTTT.

This clonotype was picked up many times. The J gene is TRBJ2-7, the V gene TRBV29-1; 8 bases are shared with TRBD1. Germline trimming cut 3 bases from V and 7 bases from J; bases unmatched to any gene: 5. The CDR3 has 12 amino acids. Germline CDR1 and CDR2: SQVTM and ANQGSEA. CDR3 in DNA: TGCAGCGTTGACGGGGACAGGTATGAGCAGTACTTC. Protein sequence: CSVDGDRYEQYF.

The chain employs TRBV28 and TRBJ2-7; 9 bases agree with TRBD2. With 6 bases clipped from V and 5 bases from J, the junction kept 8 bases outside the gene matches. Germline CDR1 MDHEN, CDR2 SYDVKM. The CDR3 consists of 14 residues. The CDR3 is CASRLGLAGHEQYF. The CDR3 DNA reads TGTGCCAGCAGGTTGGGACTAGCTGGTCACGAGCAGTACTTC.

This clonotype showed up just a few times. V is TRBV29-1 and J is TRBJ2-7; D ambiguous. Trimming took 6 bases from V and 0 from J, leaving 12 bases between them. The CDR3 is 13 amino acids. CDR1 and CDR2 (germline): SQVTM, ANQGSEA. The CDR3 is CSVSESLSYEQYF. DNA for the CDR3: TGCAGCGTGTCCGAAAGTCTCTCCTACGAGCAGTACTTC.

The gene calls are TRBV28 and TRBJ1-4, with 9 bases that match TRBD1. After removal of 7 bases from V and 7 bases from J, the junction contained 7 bases not matched to a gene. The CDR3 is 14 amino acids. In germline, CDR1 is MDHEN, CDR2 SYDVKM. The CDR3, as DNA: TGTGCCAGCAAACAACAGGGGGCGGGTGAAAAACTGTTTTTT. Translation: CASKQQGAGEKLFF.

V and J are TRBV7-3 and TRBJ2-5; D is tentatively TRBD1 or TRBD2 (6 bases each). The DNA matches TRBJ2-7 better at its end, which makes the J call doubtful. Germline V gene lookup returns CDR1 SGHTA and CDR2 FQGTGA. The CDR3 runs to 16 residues. The CDR3 region has the DNA TGTGCCAGCAGCTTAAAGGGTCCGGGGGCGCTTTACGAGCAGTACTTC. It translates to CASSLKGPGALYEQYF.

J is TRBJ1-1 and V is TRBV29-1; D gene uncertain. Germline CDR1 and CDR2: SQVTM and ANQGSEA. Trimming removed 2 bases at V and 10 bases at J, with 17 bases between. The CDR3 spans 13 residues. CDR3 nucleotides: TGCAGCGTTGAACCCCCCAGCCCGTCTGGAGCTTTCTTT. This sequence encodes CSVEPPSPSGAFF.

There are many counts of this clonotype. The genes are TRBV7-2 and TRBJ1-2; D possibly corresponds to TRBD1 (5 bases). CDR1 SGHTA and CDR2 FQGNSA come from the germline V gene. This CDR3 comprises 13 residues. Trimming pared 0 bases from V and 8 bases from J, leaving 10 bases between. The CDR3 DNA reads TGTGCCAGCAGCTTAGCCAGGGCGGAGGGCTACACCTTC. It specifies CASSLARAEGYTF.

The chain has TRBV7-2 and TRBJ2-2; D unclear. V was cut by 0 bases and J by 9 bases, with 8 bases left in between. The CDR3 extends over 13 amino acids. Germline-derived CDR1 and CDR2 are SGHTA and FQGNSA. CDR3 residues: CASSLAASWELFF. For the CDR3, the DNA is TGTGCCAGCAGCTTAGCCGCTAGTTGGGAGCTGTTTTTT.